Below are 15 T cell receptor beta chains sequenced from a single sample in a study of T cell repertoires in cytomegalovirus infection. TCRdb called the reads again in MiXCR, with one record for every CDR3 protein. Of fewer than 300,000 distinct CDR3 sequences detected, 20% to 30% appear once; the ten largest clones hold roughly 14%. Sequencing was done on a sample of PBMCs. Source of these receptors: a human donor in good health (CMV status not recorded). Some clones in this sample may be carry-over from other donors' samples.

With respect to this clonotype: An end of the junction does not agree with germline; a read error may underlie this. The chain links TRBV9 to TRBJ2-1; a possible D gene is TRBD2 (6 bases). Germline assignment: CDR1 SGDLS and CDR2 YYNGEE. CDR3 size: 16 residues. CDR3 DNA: TGCGCCAGCAGCGCCCTCGGCGGGAATTTTTACAATGAGCAGTTCTTC. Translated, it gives CASSALGGNFYNEQFF.

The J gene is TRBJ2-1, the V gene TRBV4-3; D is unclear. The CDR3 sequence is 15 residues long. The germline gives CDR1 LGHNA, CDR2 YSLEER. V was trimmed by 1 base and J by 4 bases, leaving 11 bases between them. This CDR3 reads CASSQVTSTYNEQFF. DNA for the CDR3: TGCGCCAGCAGCCAAGTGACGAGCACATACAATGAGCAGTTCTTC.

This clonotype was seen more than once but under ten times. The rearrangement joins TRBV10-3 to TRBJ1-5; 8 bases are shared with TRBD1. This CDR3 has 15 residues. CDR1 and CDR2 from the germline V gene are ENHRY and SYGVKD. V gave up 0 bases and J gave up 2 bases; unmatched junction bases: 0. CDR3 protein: CAISESDRGNQPQHF. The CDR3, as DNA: TGTGCCATCAGTGAGTCGGACAGGGGCAATCAGCCCCAGCATTTT.

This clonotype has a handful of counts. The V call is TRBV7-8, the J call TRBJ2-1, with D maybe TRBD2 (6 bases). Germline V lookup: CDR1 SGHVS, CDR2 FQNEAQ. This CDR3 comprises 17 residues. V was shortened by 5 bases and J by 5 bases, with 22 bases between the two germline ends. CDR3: CASSRNPTNSGHNEQFF. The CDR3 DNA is TGTGCCAGCAGCCGCAACCCTACGAACAGCGGGCACAATGAGCAGTTCTTC. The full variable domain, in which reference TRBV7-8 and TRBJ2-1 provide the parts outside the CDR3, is GAGVSQSPRYKVAKRGQDVALRCDPISGHVSLFWYQQALGQGPEFLTYFQNEAQLDKSGLPSDRFFAERPEGSVSTLKIQRTQQEDSAVYLCASSRNPTNSGHNEQFFGPGTRLTVL.

This CDR3 is CASSSPIGSGTGPFNYGYTF. The CDR3 coding sequence is TGTGCCAGCAGTTCCCCTATTGGGTCCGGGACAGGACCTTTTAACTATGGCTACACCTTC. The chain joins TRBV28 to TRBJ1-2; 8 bases fit TRBD1. This CDR3 contains 20 residues. V shed 4 bases, J shed 1 base, and the junction held 20 bases outside the gene matches. Germline V gene data show CDR1 as MDHEN and CDR2 as SYDVKM.

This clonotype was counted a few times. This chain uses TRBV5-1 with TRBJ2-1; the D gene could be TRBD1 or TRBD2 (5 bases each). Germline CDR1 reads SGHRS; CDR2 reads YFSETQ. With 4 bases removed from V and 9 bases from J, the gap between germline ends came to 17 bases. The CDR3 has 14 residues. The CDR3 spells CASSIGGSASEQFF. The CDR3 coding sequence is TGCGCCAGCAGCATTGGGGGATCCGCTAGTGAGCAGTTCTTC.

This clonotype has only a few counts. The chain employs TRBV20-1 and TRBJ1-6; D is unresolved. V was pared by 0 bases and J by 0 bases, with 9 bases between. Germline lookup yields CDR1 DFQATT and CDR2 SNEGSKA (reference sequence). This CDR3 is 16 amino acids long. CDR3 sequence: CSARETESSYNSPLHF. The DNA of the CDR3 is TGCAGTGCTAGAGAAACAGAGAGCTCCTATAATTCACCCCTCCACTTT.

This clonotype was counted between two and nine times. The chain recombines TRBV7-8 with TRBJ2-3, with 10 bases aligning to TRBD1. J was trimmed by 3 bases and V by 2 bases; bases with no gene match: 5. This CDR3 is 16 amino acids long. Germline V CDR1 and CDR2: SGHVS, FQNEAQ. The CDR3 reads CASSLRQGALTDTQYF. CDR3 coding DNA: TGTGCCAGCAGCTTAAGACAGGGGGCGCTTACAGATACGCAGTATTTT.

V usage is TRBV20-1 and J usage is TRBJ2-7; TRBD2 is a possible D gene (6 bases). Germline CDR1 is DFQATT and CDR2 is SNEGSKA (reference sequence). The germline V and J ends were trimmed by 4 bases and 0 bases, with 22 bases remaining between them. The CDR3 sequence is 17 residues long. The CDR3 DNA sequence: TGCAGTGCTACGACCGGCATTGACGGGAGAAGCTCCTACGAGCAGTACTTC. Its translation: CSATTGIDGRSSYEQYF.

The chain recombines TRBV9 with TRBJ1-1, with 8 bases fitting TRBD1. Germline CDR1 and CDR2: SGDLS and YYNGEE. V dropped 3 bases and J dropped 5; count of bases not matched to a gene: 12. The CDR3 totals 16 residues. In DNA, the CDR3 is TGTGCCAGCAGCGGAGTGCAGGGGGCGCCGGGAACTGAAGCTTTCTTT. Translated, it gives CASSGVQGAPGTEAFF.

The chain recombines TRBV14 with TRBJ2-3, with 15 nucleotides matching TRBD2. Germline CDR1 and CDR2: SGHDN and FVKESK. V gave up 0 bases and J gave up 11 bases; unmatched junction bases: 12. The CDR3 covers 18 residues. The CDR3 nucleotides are TGTGCCAGCAGCCAAGAGCCGGGACTAGCGGGAGGAACGATATGGCAGTATTTT. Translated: CASSQEPGLAGGTIWQYF. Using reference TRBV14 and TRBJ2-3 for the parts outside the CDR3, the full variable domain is EAGVTQFPSHSVIEKGQTVTLRCDPISGHDNLYWYRRVMGKEIKFLLHFVKESKQDESGMPNNRFLAERTGGTYSTLKVQPAELEDSGVYFCASSQEPGLAGGTIWQYFGPGTRLTVL.

The CDR3 sequence: CASAFLASGSGEQFF. The CDR3 nucleotides are TGTGCCAGCGCCTTTTTGGCTAGCGGGAGCGGGGAGCAGTTCTTC. The chain links TRBV27 to TRBJ2-1, with 10 bases that match TRBD2. The V and J ends lost 8 bases and 10 bases, in that order; junction bases with no gene match: 14. CDR1 MNHEY and CDR2 SMNVEV come from the germline V gene (reference sequence). This CDR3 spans 15 amino acids.

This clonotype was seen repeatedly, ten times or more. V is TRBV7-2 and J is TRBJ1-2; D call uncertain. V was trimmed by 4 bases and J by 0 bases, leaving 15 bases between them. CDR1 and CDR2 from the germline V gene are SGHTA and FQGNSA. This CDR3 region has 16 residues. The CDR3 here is CASSSPPAWTNYGYTF. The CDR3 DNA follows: TGTGCCAGCAGCTCCCCCCCGGCGTGGACTAACTATGGCTACACCTTC.

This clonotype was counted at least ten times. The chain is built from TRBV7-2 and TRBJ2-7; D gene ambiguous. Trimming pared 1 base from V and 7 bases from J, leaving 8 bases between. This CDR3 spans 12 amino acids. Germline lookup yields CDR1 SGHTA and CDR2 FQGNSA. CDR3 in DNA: TGTGCCAGCAGCTTAGTCGCGGTGGAGCAGTACTTC. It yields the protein CASSLVAVEQYF.

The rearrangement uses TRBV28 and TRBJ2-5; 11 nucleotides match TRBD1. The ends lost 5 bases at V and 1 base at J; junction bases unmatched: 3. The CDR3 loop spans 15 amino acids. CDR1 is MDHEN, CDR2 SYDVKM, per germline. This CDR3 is CASSTGTGGQETQYF. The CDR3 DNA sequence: TGTGCCAGCAGTACCGGGACAGGGGGCCAAGAGACCCAGTACTTC.